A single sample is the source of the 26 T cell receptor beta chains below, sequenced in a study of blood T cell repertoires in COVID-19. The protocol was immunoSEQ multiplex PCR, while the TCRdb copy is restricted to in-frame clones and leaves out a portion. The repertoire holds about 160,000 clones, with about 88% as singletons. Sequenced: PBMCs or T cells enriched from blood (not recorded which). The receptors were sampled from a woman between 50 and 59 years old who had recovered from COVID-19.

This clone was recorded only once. CDR3 nucleotide sequence: TGTGCCAGCAGCTCGACTAGCGGGCTCTCCTACAATGAGCAGTTCTTC. This sequence encodes CASSSTSGLSYNEQFF. The chain has TRBV7-8 and TRBJ2-1; TRBD2 agrees at 10 bases. The CDR3 sequence is 16 residues long. Germline values: CDR1 SGHVS, CDR2 FQNEAQ. The ends lost 4 bases at V and 0 bases at J; junction bases unmatched: 3.

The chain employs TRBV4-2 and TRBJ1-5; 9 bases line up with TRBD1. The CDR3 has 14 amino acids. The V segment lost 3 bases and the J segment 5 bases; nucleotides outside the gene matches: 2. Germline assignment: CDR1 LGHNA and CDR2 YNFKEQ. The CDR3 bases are TGTGCCAGCAGCCAGGGACAGGGACATCAGCCCCAGCATTTT. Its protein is CASSQGQGHQPQHF.

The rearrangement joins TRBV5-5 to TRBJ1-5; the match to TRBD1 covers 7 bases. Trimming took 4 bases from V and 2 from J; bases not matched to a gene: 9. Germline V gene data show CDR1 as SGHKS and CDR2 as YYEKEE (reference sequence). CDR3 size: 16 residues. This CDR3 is CASSPNDRVGNQPQHF. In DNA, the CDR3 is TGTGCCAGCAGCCCTAACGACAGGGTGGGCAATCAGCCCCAGCATTTT.

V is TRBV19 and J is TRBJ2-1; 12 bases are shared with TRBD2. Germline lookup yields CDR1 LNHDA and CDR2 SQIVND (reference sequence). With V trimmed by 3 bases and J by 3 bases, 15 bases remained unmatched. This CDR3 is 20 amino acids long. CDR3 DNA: TGTGCCAGTAGTATGGCCGGACTAGCGGGGATTCCCCCCCGCTACAATGAGCAGTTCTTC. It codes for CASSMAGLAGIPPRYNEQFF.

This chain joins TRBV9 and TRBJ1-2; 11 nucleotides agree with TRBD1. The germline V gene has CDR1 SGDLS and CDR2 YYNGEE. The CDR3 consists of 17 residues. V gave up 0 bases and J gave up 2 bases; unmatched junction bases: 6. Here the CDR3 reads CASSVGDRGKPNYGYTF. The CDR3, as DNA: TGTGCCAGCAGCGTAGGGGACAGGGGGAAGCCCAACTATGGCTACACCTTC.

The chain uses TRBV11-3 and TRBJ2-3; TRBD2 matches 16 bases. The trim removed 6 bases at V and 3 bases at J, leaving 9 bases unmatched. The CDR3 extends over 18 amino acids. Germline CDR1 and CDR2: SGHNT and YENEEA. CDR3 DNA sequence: TGTGCCAGCAGACCGGGACTAGCGGGAGGGCCCGTGACAGATACGCAGTATTTT. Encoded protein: CASRPGLAGGPVTDTQYF.

In DNA form, the CDR3 reads TGTGCCAGTAGTATAACCCCGACTAGCGGGAGTAGACGGCAAGAGACCCAGTACTTC. The encoded protein is CASSITPTSGSRRQETQYF. The chain carries TRBV19 and TRBJ2-5; TRBD2 agrees at 12 bases. The junction had 12 bases not matched to a gene; V was cut back by 2 bases and J by 2 bases. The CDR3 is made up of 19 amino acids. Germline V CDR1 and CDR2: LNHDA, SQIVND (reference sequence).

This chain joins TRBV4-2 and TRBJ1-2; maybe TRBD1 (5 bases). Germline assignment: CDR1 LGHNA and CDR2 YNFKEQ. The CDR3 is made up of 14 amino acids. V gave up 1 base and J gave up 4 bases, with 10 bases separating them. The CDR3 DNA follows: TGTGCCAGCAGCCAAGGGACATCGGGCTATGGCTACACCTTC. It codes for CASSQGTSGYGYTF.

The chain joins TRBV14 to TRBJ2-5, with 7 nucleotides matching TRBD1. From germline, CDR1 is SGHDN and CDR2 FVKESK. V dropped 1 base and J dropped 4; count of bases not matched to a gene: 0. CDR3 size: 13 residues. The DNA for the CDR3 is TGTGCCAGCAGCCAAGCAGGGGGAGAGACCCAGTACTTC. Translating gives CASSQAGGETQYF. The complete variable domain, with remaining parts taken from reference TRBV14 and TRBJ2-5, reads EAGVTQFPSHSVIEKGQTVTLRCDPISGHDNLYWYRRVMGKEIKFLLHFVKESKQDESGMPNNRFLAERTGGTYSTLKVQPAELEDSGVYFCASSQAGGETQYFGPGTRLLVL.

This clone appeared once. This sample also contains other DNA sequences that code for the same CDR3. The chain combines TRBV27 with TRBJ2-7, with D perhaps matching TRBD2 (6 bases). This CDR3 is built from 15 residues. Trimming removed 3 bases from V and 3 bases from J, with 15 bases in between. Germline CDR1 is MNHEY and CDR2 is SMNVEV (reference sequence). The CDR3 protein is CASSFSREASYEQYF. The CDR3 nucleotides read TGTGCCAGCAGTTTCAGCAGGGAGGCTAGCTACGAGCAGTACTTC.

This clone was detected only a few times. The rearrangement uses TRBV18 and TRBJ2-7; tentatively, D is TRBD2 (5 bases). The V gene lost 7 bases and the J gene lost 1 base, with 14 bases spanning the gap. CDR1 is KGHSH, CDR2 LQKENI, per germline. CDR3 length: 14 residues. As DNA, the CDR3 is TGTGCCAGCTTCCCGACGGAGGAATCCTACGAGCAGTACTTC. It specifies CASFPTEESYEQYF.

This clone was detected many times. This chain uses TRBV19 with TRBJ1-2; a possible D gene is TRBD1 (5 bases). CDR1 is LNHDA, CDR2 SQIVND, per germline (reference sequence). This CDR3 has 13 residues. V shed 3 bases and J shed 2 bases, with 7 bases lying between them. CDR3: CASSMTENYGYTF. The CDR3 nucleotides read TGTGCCAGTAGTATGACAGAGAACTATGGCTACACCTTC.

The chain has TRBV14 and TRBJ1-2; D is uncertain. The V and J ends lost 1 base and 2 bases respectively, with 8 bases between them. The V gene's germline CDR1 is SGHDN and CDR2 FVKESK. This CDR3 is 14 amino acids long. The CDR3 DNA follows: TGTGCCAGCAGCCAAGTTCCGGGAAACTATGGCTACACCTTC. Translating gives CASSQVPGNYGYTF.

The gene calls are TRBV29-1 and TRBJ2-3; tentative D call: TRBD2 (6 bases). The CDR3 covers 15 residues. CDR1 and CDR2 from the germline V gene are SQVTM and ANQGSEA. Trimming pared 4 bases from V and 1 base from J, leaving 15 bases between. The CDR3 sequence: CSVALAAGGTDTQYF. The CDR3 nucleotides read TGCAGCGTTGCATTAGCGGCTGGGGGCACAGATACGCAGTATTTT.

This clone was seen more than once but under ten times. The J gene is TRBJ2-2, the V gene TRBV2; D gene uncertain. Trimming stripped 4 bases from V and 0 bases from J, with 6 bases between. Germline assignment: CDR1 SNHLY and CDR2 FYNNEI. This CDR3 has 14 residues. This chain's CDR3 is CASSGSANTGELFF. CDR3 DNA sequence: TGTGCCAGCAGTGGGAGCGCGAACACCGGGGAGCTGTTTTTT.

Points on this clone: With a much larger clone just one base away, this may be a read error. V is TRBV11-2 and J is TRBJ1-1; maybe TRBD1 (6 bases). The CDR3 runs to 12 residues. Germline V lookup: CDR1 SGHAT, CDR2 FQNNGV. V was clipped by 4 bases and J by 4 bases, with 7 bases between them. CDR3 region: CASSSTGTEAFF. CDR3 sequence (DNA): TGTGCCAGCAGCTCGACAGGCACTGAAGCTTTCTTT.

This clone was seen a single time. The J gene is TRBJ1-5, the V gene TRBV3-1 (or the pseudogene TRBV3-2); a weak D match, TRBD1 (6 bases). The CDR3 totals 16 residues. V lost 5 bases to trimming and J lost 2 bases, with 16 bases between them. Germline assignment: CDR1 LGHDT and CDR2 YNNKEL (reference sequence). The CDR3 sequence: CASSNAGRGRNQPQHF. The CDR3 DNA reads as TGTGCCAGCAGCAACGCCGGCAGGGGTCGCAATCAGCCCCAGCATTTT.

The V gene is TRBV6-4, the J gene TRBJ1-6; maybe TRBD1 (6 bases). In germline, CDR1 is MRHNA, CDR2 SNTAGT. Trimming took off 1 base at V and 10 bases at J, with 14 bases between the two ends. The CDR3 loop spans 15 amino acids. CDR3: CASSDFHRELSPLHF. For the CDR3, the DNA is TGTGCCAGCAGTGACTTTCACAGGGAACTCTCACCCCTCCACTTT.

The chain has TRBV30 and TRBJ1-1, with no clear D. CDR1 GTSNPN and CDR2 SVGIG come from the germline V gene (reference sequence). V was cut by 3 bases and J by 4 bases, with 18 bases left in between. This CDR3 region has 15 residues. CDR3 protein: CAWRRPDGDSTEAFF. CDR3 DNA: TGTGCCTGGAGGCGTCCCGACGGGGATAGCACTGAAGCTTTCTTT.

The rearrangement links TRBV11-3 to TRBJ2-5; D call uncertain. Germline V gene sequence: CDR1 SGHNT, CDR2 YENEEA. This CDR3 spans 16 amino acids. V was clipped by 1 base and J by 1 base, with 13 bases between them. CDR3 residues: CASSLGDPRLQETQYF. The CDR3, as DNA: TGTGCCAGCAGCTTAGGTGACCCGAGACTCCAAGAGACCCAGTACTTC.

The CDR3, as DNA: TGTGCCACCAATCCTCGGACAGCAACTAATGAAAAACTGTTTTTT. Its protein product is CATNPRTATNEKLFF. This chain joins TRBV15 and TRBJ1-4; D perhaps matches TRBD1 (6 bases). Trimming left V 7 bases short and J 0 bases short, with 12 bases between. Germline CDR1 LNHNV, CDR2 YYDKDF (reference sequence). The CDR3 covers 15 residues.

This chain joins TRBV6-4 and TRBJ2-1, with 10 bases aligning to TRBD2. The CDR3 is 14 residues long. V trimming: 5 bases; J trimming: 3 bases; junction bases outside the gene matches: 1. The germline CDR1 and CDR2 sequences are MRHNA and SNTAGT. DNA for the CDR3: TGTGCCAGCAGTAGACTAGCGGGCTACAATGAGCAGTTCTTC. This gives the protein CASSRLAGYNEQFF.

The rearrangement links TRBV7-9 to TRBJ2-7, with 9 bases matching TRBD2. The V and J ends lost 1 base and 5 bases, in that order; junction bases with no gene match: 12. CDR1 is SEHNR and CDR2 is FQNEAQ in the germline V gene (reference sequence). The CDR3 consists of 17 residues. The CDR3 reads CASSLGAGVAGVHEQYF. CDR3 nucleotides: TGTGCCAGCAGCTTAGGGGCGGGGGTAGCGGGAGTCCACGAGCAGTACTTC.

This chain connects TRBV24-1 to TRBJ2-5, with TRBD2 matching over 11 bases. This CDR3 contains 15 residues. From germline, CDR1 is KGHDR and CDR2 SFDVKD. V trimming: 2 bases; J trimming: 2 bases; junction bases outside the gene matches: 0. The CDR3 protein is CATSDWTSGQETQYF. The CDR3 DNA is TGTGCCACCAGTGATTGGACTAGCGGGCAAGAGACCCAGTACTTC.

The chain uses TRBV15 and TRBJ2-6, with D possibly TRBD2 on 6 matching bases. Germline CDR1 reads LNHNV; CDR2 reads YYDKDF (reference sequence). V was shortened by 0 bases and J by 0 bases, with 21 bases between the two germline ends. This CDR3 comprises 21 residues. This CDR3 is CATSREGGRRVFRSGANVLTF. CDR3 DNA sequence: TGTGCCACCAGCAGAGAGGGGGGACGCAGGGTCTTTCGCTCTGGGGCCAACGTCCTGACTTTC.

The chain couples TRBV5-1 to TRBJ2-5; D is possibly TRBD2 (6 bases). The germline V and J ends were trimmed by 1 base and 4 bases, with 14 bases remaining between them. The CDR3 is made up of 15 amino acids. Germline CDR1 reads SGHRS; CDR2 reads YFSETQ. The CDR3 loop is CASSLSAGPPETQYF. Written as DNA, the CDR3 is TGCGCCAGCAGCTTGTCCGCGGGACCCCCAGAGACCCAGTACTTC. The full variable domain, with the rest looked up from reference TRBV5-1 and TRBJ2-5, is KAGVTQTPRYLIKTRGQQVTLSCSPISGHRSVSWYQQTPGQGLQFLFEYFSETQRNKGNFPGRFSGRQFSNSRSEMNVSTLELGDSALYLCASSLSAGPPETQYFGPGTRLLVL.